The clone carrying this T cell receptor beta chain was picked up a small number of times. What it binds is not known. Quantitative 5'-RACE with molecular barcodes produced the TCR beta libraries. TCRdb re-derived calls from the 5' RACE reads in MiXCR, one entry per CDR3 protein. The sample has 150,000 to 250,000 distinct CDR3 sequences; about 13% are singletons. Germline lookup yields CDR1 DFQATT and CDR2 SNEGSKA (reference sequence). Trimming shortened V by 6 bases and J by 1 base, and 9 bases separated the two germline ends. CDR3 length equals 12 residues. The data derive from a study of CD8 T cells in ankylosing spondylitis. Study results and limitations: CD8+ disease-linked clones were present at relatively low frequencies in blood. Before this, some motif variants had been reported in reactive arthritis synovial fluid and blood. Among TCR beta sequences, a motif of eight highly homologous variants appeared characteristic of ankylosing spondylitis blood.

The specimen sequenced was blood, either unsorted or a sorted T cell fraction (not recorded which). This chain joins TRBV20-1 and TRBJ1-1, with a weak D call TRBD1 (5 bases). This receptor was obtained from a male donor with ankylosing spondylitis or in good health (not recorded which). The DNA for the CDR3 is TGCAGTGCCCCGACAGAGAACACTGAAGCTTTCTTT. Its translation: CSAPTENTEAFF.